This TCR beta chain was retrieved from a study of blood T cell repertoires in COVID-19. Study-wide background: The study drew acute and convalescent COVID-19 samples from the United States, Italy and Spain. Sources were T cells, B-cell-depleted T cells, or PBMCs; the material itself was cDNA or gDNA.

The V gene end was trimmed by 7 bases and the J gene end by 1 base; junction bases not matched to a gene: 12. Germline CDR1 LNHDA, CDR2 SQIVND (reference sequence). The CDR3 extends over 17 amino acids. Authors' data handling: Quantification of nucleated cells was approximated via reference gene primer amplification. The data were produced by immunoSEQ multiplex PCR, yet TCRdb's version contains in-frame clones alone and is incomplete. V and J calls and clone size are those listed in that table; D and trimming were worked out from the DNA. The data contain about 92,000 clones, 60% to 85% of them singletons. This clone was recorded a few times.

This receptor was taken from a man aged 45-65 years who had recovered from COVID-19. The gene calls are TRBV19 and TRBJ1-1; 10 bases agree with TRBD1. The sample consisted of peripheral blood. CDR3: CASIPGQGTSGNTEAFF. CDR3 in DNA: TGTGCCAGTATCCCGGGACAGGGGACATCGGGGAACACTGAAGCTTTCTTT. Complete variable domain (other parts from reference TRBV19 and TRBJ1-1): DGGITQSPKYLFRKEGQNVTLSCEQNLNHDAMYWYRQDPGQGLRLIYYSQIVNDFQKGDIAEGYSVSREKKESFPLTVTSAQKNPTAFYLCASIPGQGTSGNTEAFFGQGTRLTVV.